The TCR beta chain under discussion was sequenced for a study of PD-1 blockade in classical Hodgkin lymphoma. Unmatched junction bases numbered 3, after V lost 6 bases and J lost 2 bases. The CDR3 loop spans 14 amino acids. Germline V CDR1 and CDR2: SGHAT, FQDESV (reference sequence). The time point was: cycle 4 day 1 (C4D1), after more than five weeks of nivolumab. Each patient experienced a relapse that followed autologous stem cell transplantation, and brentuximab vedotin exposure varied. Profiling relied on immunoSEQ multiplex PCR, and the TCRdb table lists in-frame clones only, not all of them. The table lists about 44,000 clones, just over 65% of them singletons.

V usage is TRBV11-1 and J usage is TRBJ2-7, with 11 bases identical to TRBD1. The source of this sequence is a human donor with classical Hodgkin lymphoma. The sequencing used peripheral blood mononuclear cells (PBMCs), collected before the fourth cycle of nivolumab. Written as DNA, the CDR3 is TGTGCCAGCAGGAGGGACAGGGGGACCTACGAGCAGTACTTC. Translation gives CASRRDRGTYEQYF. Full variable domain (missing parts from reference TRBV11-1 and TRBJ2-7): EAEVAQSPRYKITEKSQAVAFWCDPISGHATLYWYRQILGQGPELLVQFQDESVVDDSQLPKDRFSAERLKGVDSTLKIQPAELGDSAMYLCASRRDRGTYEQYFGPGTRLTVT.